What follows are 12 T cell receptor beta chains derived from one specimen sequenced in a study of T cells in Graves' hyperthyroidism and ophthalmopathy. Regions amplified from RNA transcripts were the TCR beta CDR3 regions. The TCR CDR3 first-round RT-PCR relied on the HTBI primer set. TCRdb re-derived calls from the multiplex PCR reads in MiXCR, one entry per CDR3 protein. The sample yields about 760,000 distinct CDR3 sequences, around a third seen once. Sequenced input: blood. All receptors come from a woman aged 40 to 49 with Graves' hyperthyroidism.

In the case of this clonotype: A much larger clone lies a single base off, so this may be a read error. This chain joins TRBV10-2 and TRBJ1-6; 7 nucleotides agree with TRBD1. The CDR3 covers 14 residues. The germline gives CDR1 WSHSY, CDR2 SAAADI. The CDR3 protein is CASTRNRGGSPLHF. As DNA, the CDR3 is TGTGCCAGCACCAGAAACAGGGGTGGTTCACCCCTCCACTTT.

CDR3 loop: CASSLMVAWQETQHF. CDR3 sequence (DNA): TGTGCCAGCAGCTTGATGGTAGCGTGGCAGGAGACCCAGCATTTT. This chain joins TRBV5-6 and TRBJ1-5; D not resolved. The CDR3 has 15 amino acids. V lost 1 base and J 11 bases, leaving 19 bases between the germline ends. CDR1 and CDR2 (germline): SGHDT, YYEEEE.

This clonotype was seen just once. One end of the junction fails to match germline, which may point to a read error. The V and J genes are TRBV6-5 and TRBJ2-5; D is unresolved. The CDR3 spans 15 residues. Germline V gene sequence: CDR1 MNHEY, CDR2 SVGAGI. The CDR3, as DNA: TGTGCCATCAGTTACACTGTTGGGGTACAAGAGACCCAGTACTTC. Protein sequence: CAISYTVGVQETQYF.

This clonotype showed up just a few times. V gene TRBV20-1 combines with J gene TRBJ1-1; TRBD1 aligns across 10 bases. The germline V gene encodes CDR1 DFQATT and CDR2 SNEGSKA (reference sequence). Trimming took 0 bases from V and 10 from J; bases not matched to a gene: 8. CDR3 length: 14 residues. The CDR3 DNA reads TGCAGTGCTAGAGACCCGGGACAGGGGTCAGGAGCTTTCTTT. This translates into CSARDPGQGSGAFF.

About this clonotype: The junction departs from the called germline gene at one end, perhaps through a read error. The rearrangement links TRBV10-3 to TRBJ2-7; D possibly corresponds to TRBD1 (6 bases). CDR3 length equals 16 residues. From germline, CDR1 is ENHRY and CDR2 SYGVKD. CDR3 coding DNA: TGTGCCAGCAGTTACTCCATCCCGGACAGTCCCTACGAGCAGTACTTC. It codes for CASSYSIPDSPYEQYF.

V usage is TRBV9 and J usage is TRBJ1-2; TRBD1 agrees at 7 bases. Unmatched junction bases numbered 9, after V lost 3 bases and J lost 7 bases. The CDR3 totals 14 residues. Germline V gives CDR1 SGDLS, CDR2 YYNGEE. The CDR3 bases are TGTGCCAGCAGCGGACAGGGATTGCAGAGTGGCTACACCTTC. Translated, it gives CASSGQGLQSGYTF.

This clonotype was found many times. CDR3: CASRPELGQAALNTEAFF. The CDR3 coding sequence is TGCGCCAGCAGACCCGAATTGGGGCAGGCCGCCCTGAACACTGAAGCTTTCTTT. The rearrangement joins TRBV10-1 to TRBJ1-1, with D perhaps matching TRBD1 (5 bases). The CDR3 runs 18 residues. Germline V gene data show CDR1 as WNHNN and CDR2 as SYGVQD (reference sequence). Trimming stripped 6 bases from V and 0 bases from J, with 23 bases between.

The chain uses TRBV29-1 and TRBJ1-2; no reliable D call. Trimming cost V 3 bases and J 4 bases, with 15 bases left between them. Germline V CDR1 and CDR2: SQVTM, ANQGSEA. The CDR3 is 14 amino acids. The CDR3 nucleotides read TGCAGCGTTGAGAGTTCGGTATATGCCTATGGCTACACCTTC. The encoded protein is CSVESSVYAYGYTF.

This clonotype has ten or more counts. This chain links TRBV7-3 with TRBJ1-1; no definite D call. V lost 0 bases to trimming and J lost 0 bases, with 11 bases between them. The CDR3 length is 16 residues. Germline V gene lookup returns CDR1 SGHTA and CDR2 FQGTGA. CDR3 region: CASSLTVQTVNTEAFF. The CDR3 region has the DNA TGTGCCAGCAGCTTAACGGTACAGACCGTGAACACTGAAGCTTTCTTT.

This clonotype was counted between two and nine times. The chain is built from TRBV20-1 and TRBJ1-1; D not certain. Germline V gives CDR1 DFQATT, CDR2 SNEGSKA (reference sequence). V dropped 6 bases and J dropped 0 bases, with 17 bases sitting between them. The length of the CDR3 is 15 residues. DNA of the CDR3: TGCAGTGCCCCTTGGCGCCGGGATGTGAACACTGAAGCTTTCTTT. It is translated as CSAPWRRDVNTEAFF.

This clonotype was observed at least ten times. The chain is built from TRBV5-6 and TRBJ1-2, with TRBD1 matching 9 bases. Trimming cost V 4 bases and J 5 bases; bases outside gene matches: 9. The length of the CDR3 is 15 residues. Germline loops: CDR1 SGHDT, CDR2 YYEEEE. In DNA, the CDR3 is TGTGCCAGCAGCGGGGGACAGGGATTCTCATATGGCTACACCTTC. Translated, it gives CASSGGQGFSYGYTF.

The V gene is TRBV7-9, the J gene TRBJ1-1; D gene ambiguous. With 0 bases removed from V and 0 bases from J, the gap between germline ends came to 8 bases. The V gene's germline CDR1 is SEHNR and CDR2 FQNEAQ (reference sequence). The CDR3 is 15 residues long. The CDR3 here is CASSLAPSLNTEAFF. The CDR3 bases are TGTGCCAGCAGCTTAGCGCCGTCGTTGAACACTGAAGCTTTCTTT.